This T cell receptor (beta chain) appears in the sequencing data of a study of blood T cell repertoires in COVID-19. The wider study: Sources were T cells, B-cell-depleted T cells, or PBMCs; the material itself was cDNA or gDNA.

Sequencing used immunoSEQ multiplex PCR; TCRdb keeps in-frame clones, though not all of them. This repertoire shows roughly 170,000 clones, 80% to 90% found once; its top ten account for around 21%. V gave up 6 bases and J gave up 7 bases; unmatched junction bases: 10. The CDR3 runs 14 residues. CDR1 is MNHEY and CDR2 is SVGAGI in the germline V gene. The chain combines TRBV6-5 with TRBJ2-7; 9 bases match TRBD1. The TCR sequence derives from a man in his 70s with active or convalescent COVID-19. The sequenced material came from peripheral blood. CDR3 protein: CASRSNRGRGEQYF. CDR3 bases: TGTGCCAGCAGATCTAACAGGGGGCGAGGGGAGCAGTACTTC.